The 5 T cell receptor beta chains below all came from one sample that was sequenced in a study of cytotoxic CD8 clonotypes in ibrutinib-treated CLL. Clones were read by immunoSEQ multiplex PCR, and TCRdb kept only the in-frame ones, dropping some. The sample consists of tens of thousands of clones, 53% of them appearing once. The sequences come from PBMCs, collected after 12 months of ibrutinib treatment. All receptors come from a human donor with chronic lymphocytic leukemia.

This clone was observed a handful of times. The V and J genes are TRBV6-4 and TRBJ1-1; D is possibly TRBD1 (6 bases). Germline V gene sequence: CDR1 MRHNA, CDR2 SNTAGT. Trimming took 3 bases from V and 4 from J, leaving 21 bases between them. The length of the CDR3 is 17 residues. CDR3 nucleotides: TGTGCCAGCAGTGATAACGGGGGGGCCTGGAAATTCACTGAAGCTTTCTTT. Translation: CASSDNGGAWKFTEAFF.

The V call is TRBV28, the J call TRBJ1-2; possible D gene TRBD1, 5 bases. The CDR3 contains 16 residues. The germline V gene encodes CDR1 MDHEN and CDR2 SYDVKM. The V end was cut by 4 bases, the J end by 5 bases, with 20 bases between. In DNA, the CDR3 is TGTGCCAGCAGTTCCTCCTCCGGGGGTCCCGTATATGGCTACACCTTC. This encodes CASSSSSGGPVYGYTF.

The gene calls are TRBV10-3 and TRBJ1-1; no reliable D call. The CDR3 covers 11 residues. Trimming shortened V by 8 bases and J by 1 base, and 5 bases separated the two germline ends. In germline, CDR1 is ENHRY, CDR2 SYGVKD. CDR3 nucleotide sequence: TGTGCCATCGTGGGGAACACTGAAGCTTTCTTT. It is translated as CAIVGNTEAFF.

This chain links TRBV5-1 with TRBJ2-5, with 7 bases fitting TRBD2. The CDR3 consists of 13 residues. V was pared by 5 bases and J by 4 bases, with 5 bases of the junction left unmatched. Germline CDR1 and CDR2: SGHRS and YFSETQ. CDR3 DNA sequence: TGCGCCAGCAGTGTGGGACTACGAGAGACCCAGTACTTC. Translated: CASSVGLRETQYF.

The V call is TRBV28, the J call TRBJ2-4, with D perhaps being TRBD1 or TRBD2 (5 bases each). The CDR3 extends over 15 amino acids. Trimming removed 5 bases at V and 7 bases at J, with 18 bases between. CDR1 MDHEN and CDR2 SYDVKM come from the germline V gene. In nucleotides, the CDR3 is TGTGCCAGCAGTCCAACCTCTCAGGGAGATAACATTCAGTACTTC. Translation gives CASSPTSQGDNIQYF. The entire variable domain, with the rest obtained from reference TRBV28 and TRBJ2-4, is as follows: DVKVTQSSRYLVKRTGEKVFLECVQDMDHENMFWYRQDPGLGLRLIYFSYDVKMKEKGDIPEGYSVSREKKERFSLILESASTNQTSMYLCASSPTSQGDNIQYFGAGTRLSVL.